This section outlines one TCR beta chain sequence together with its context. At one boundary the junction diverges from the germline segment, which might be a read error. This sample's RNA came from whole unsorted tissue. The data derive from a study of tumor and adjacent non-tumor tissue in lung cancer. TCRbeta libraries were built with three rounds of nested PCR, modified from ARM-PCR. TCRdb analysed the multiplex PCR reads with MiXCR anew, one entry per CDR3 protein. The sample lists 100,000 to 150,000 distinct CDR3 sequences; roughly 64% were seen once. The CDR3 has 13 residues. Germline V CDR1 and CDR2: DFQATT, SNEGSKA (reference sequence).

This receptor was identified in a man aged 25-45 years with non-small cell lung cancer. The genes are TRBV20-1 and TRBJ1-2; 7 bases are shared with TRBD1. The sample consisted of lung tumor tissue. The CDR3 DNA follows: TGCAGTGCTAGAGATCCCGGACAGGATGGCCACACATTC. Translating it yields CSARDPGQDGHTF.